Following are 30 T cell receptor beta chains from one sample sequenced in a study of blood T cell repertoires in COVID-19. The method was immunoSEQ multiplex PCR; TCRdb's version includes in-frame clones alone and lacks a portion of them. The sample records roughly 220,000 clones, 84% being singletons. Sequencing was carried out using PBMCs or T cells enriched from blood (not recorded which). All receptors derive from a middle-aged woman who had recovered from COVID-19.

This clone was seen a few times. The gene calls are TRBV27 and TRBJ1-4; possibly TRBD1 for D (6 bases). Trimming shortened V by 5 bases and J by 8 bases, and 15 bases separated the two germline ends. The length of the CDR3 is 14 residues. The germline CDR1 and CDR2 sequences are MNHEY and SMNVEV (reference sequence). CDR3 coding DNA: TGTGCCAGCAGTCAACAGGGTTTTAACGAAAAACTGTTTTTT. It encodes CASSQQGFNEKLFF.

This chain joins TRBV28 and TRBJ1-1; no clear D gene. The CDR3 length is 13 residues. V lost 6 bases to trimming and J lost 1 base, with 9 bases between them. Germline V gene sequence: CDR1 MDHEN, CDR2 SYDVKM. CDR3 in DNA: TGTGCCAGCAGCCCCGGGAGGAACACTGAAGCTTTCTTT. It encodes CASSPGRNTEAFF. The entire variable domain, with the rest obtained from reference TRBV28 and TRBJ1-1, is as follows: DVKVTQSSRYLVKRTGEKVFLECVQDMDHENMFWYRQDPGLGLRLIYFSYDVKMKEKGDIPEGYSVSREKKERFSLILESASTNQTSMYLCASSPGRNTEAFFGQGTRLTVV.

The chain employs TRBV19 and TRBJ2-7, with no clear D. Germline lookup yields CDR1 LNHDA and CDR2 SQIVND (reference sequence). Trimming took off 2 bases at V and 7 bases at J, with 15 bases between the two ends. This CDR3 has 14 amino acids. The CDR3 DNA reads as TGTGCCAGTAGTATATACTCGCCCAAACGGGAGCAGTACGTC. This translates into CASSIYSPKREQYV.

This rearrangement joins TRBV4-3 to TRBJ2-6, with 9 positions matching TRBD1. This CDR3 region has 16 residues. CDR1 LGHNA and CDR2 YSLEER come from the germline V gene. Unmatched junction bases numbered 1, after V lost 4 bases and J lost 0 bases. CDR3 DNA sequence: TGCGCCAGCAGCCGGGACAGGGCCTCTGGGGCCAACGTCCTGACTTTC. It yields the protein CASSRDRASGANVLTF.

In its sample, this clone was seen once. The rearrangement uses TRBV28 and TRBJ2-4, with D maybe TRBD2 (7 bases). Germline lookup yields CDR1 MDHEN and CDR2 SYDVKM. The ends were cut back, 6 bases at V and 5 bases at J, with 17 bases in the middle. The CDR3 spans 15 residues. For the CDR3, the DNA is TGTGCCAGCAGGAGACCCGGGGGGCCGCAAAACATTCAGTACTTC. The encoded protein is CASRRPGGPQNIQYF. Full variable domain (remainder filled in from reference TRBV28 and TRBJ2-4): DVKVTQSSRYLVKRTGEKVFLECVQDMDHENMFWYRQDPGLGLRLIYFSYDVKMKEKGDIPEGYSVSREKKERFSLILESASTNQTSMYLCASRRPGGPQNIQYFGAGTRLSVL.

The V call is TRBV6-4, the J call TRBJ2-3, with 8 bases lining up with TRBD2. Unmatched junction bases numbered 3, after V lost 2 bases and J lost 2 bases. Germline-derived CDR1 and CDR2 are MRHNA and SNTAGT. This CDR3 has 15 amino acids. The CDR3: CASSDGAGDTDTQYF. The CDR3 DNA is TGTGCCAGCAGTGACGGAGCGGGAGACACAGATACGCAGTATTTT.

The V and J genes are TRBV5-1 and TRBJ2-5; 10 bases line up with TRBD2. V was pared by 4 bases and J by 5 bases, with 5 bases of the junction left unmatched. Germline loops: CDR1 SGHRS, CDR2 YFSETQ. The CDR3 runs to 14 residues. The CDR3 DNA sequence: TGCGCCAGCAGCGGAGCGGGAGGGCGGGAGACCCAGTACTTC. It is translated as CASSGAGGRETQYF.

This clone was observed a few times. The chain is built from TRBV14 and TRBJ2-3, with D perhaps TRBD2 (6 bases). Per germline, CDR1 SGHDN and CDR2 FVKESK. Trimming removed 3 bases at V and 2 bases at J, with 18 bases between. This CDR3 spans 17 amino acids. DNA of the CDR3: TGTGCCAGCAGCCAGAGAATTACGGGACTCTACACAGATACGCAGTATTTT. This translates into CASSQRITGLYTDTQYF.

The gene calls are TRBV18 and TRBJ1-1; D is ambiguous. This CDR3 is 14 amino acids long. CDR1 is KGHSH and CDR2 is LQKENI in the germline V gene. V lost 2 bases, J lost 0 bases, and 7 bases lay in between. The CDR3 DNA is TGTGCCAGCTCACCAGGAACAGTGAACACTGAAGCTTTCTTT. Encoded protein: CASSPGTVNTEAFF.

The chain employs TRBV6-4 and TRBJ2-3; 11 positions agree with TRBD2. This CDR3 spans 15 amino acids. The germline CDR1 and CDR2 sequences are MRHNA and SNTAGT. The V gene end was trimmed by 4 bases and the J gene end by 4 bases; junction bases not matched to a gene: 4. The CDR3 sequence: CASSVTSGSSDTQYF. CDR3 DNA: TGTGCCAGCAGTGTAACTAGCGGGAGTTCAGATACGCAGTATTTT.

The rearrangement joins TRBV7-9 to TRBJ2-1, with 7 positions matching TRBD2. After removal of 1 base from V and 3 bases from J, the junction contained 0 bases not matched to a gene. Germline CDR1 and CDR2: SEHNR and FQNEAQ (reference sequence). The CDR3 runs to 14 residues. The CDR3 DNA reads as TGTGCCAGCAGCTTAGGGGACTACTACAATGAGCAGTTCTTC. Its translation is CASSLGDYYNEQFF. The full variable domain, rest sourced from reference TRBV7-9 and TRBJ2-1, is DTGVSQNPRHKITKRGQNVTFRCDPISEHNRLYWYRQTLGQGPEFLTYFQNEAQLEKSRLLSDRFSAERPKGSFSTLEIQRTEQGDSAMYLCASSLGDYYNEQFFGPGTRLTVL.

This clone was seen a single time. V usage is TRBV30 and J usage is TRBJ1-5, with a weak D call TRBD1 (5 bases). This CDR3 is built from 15 residues. The V end was cut by 3 bases, the J end by 0 bases, with 12 bases between. Germline loops: CDR1 GTSNPN, CDR2 SVGIG (reference sequence). CDR3 sequence reads: CAWRGREGSNQPQHF. CDR3 coding DNA: TGTGCCTGGAGGGGGCGGGAAGGTAGCAATCAGCCCCAGCATTTT. The full variable domain, its missing parts supplied by reference TRBV30 and TRBJ1-5, is SQTIHQWPATLVQPVGSPLSLECTVEGTSNPNLYWYRQAAGRGLQLLFYSVGIGQISSEVPQNLSASRPQDRQFILSSKKLLLSDSGFYLCAWRGREGSNQPQHFGDGTRLSIL.

The chain uses TRBV10-3 and TRBJ2-3, with D possibly TRBD2 on 6 matching bases. Germline values: CDR1 ENHRY, CDR2 SYGVKD. The CDR3 totals 16 residues. Trimming stripped 4 bases from V and 0 bases from J, with 14 bases between. The chain's CDR3 is CAISAGSGTSTDTQYF. The CDR3 DNA is TGTGCCATCAGTGCGGGATCCGGGACTAGCACAGATACGCAGTATTTT.

The rearrangement links TRBV5-4 to TRBJ2-7, with TRBD2 as a possible D gene (6 bases). V lost 3 bases and J 10 bases, leaving 14 bases between the germline ends. The CDR3 loop spans 12 amino acids. Germline V gives CDR1 SGHNT, CDR2 YYREEE (reference sequence). As DNA, the CDR3 is TGTGCCAGCAGCTGGGGAACTAGCTTACAGTACTTC. Translating it yields CASSWGTSLQYF.

The chain carries TRBV28 and TRBJ2-1, with 9 bases that match TRBD1. Germline V gene data show CDR1 as MDHEN and CDR2 as SYDVKM. There are 22 residues in the CDR3. V lost 5 bases to trimming and J lost 0 bases; unmatched junction nucleotides: 23. CDR3 sequence: CASSPPGQGLSGGRSSYNEQFF. Written as DNA, the CDR3 is TGTGCCAGCAGTCCCCCGGGACAGGGACTGTCAGGCGGGAGAAGCTCCTACAATGAGCAGTTCTTC.

V and J are TRBV27 and TRBJ1-2; 7 bases match TRBD1. The CDR3 is made up of 14 amino acids. The germline V gene has CDR1 MNHEY and CDR2 SMNVEV (reference sequence). The V and J ends lost 5 bases and 8 bases, in that order; junction bases with no gene match: 11. The CDR3 DNA reads TGTGCCAGCAGTCCAGGCGGAGGGGGCATGGGCTACACCTTC. Its protein is CASSPGGGGMGYTF.

The chain employs TRBV7-9 and TRBJ2-7; 8 bases align to TRBD1. This CDR3 comprises 14 residues. In germline, CDR1 is SEHNR, CDR2 FQNEAQ (reference sequence). V was pared by 4 bases and J by 4 bases, with 6 bases of the junction left unmatched. The CDR3 DNA reads as TGTGCCAGCAGCTCCCAGGGGGCGAAGTACGAGCAGTACTTC. Residues: CASSSQGAKYEQYF.

Comments on this clone: At one boundary the junction diverges from the germline segment, which might be a read error. The chain recombines TRBV27 with TRBJ1-6; no definite D call. From germline, CDR1 is MNHEY and CDR2 SMNVEV (reference sequence). This CDR3 has 13 residues. CDR3 DNA sequence: TGTGCCAGCAGTTTTGGCGGTCATTCAGCCCTCCACTTT. This translates into CASSFGGHSALHF.

Only a few counts were recorded for this clone. The V gene is TRBV4-2, the J gene TRBJ1-6, with 9 bases aligning to TRBD1. V shed 2 bases and J 8 bases; nucleotides not matched to a gene: 10. The germline V gene encodes CDR1 LGHNA and CDR2 YNFKEQ. The length of the CDR3 is 17 residues. CDR3 nucleotide sequence: TGTGCCAGCAGCCAACCTGGGACAGGGACAGGATATTCACCCCTCCACTTT. Encoded protein: CASSQPGTGTGYSPLHF.

V usage is TRBV27 and J usage is TRBJ2-3; D perhaps matches TRBD1 (6 bases). V was pared by 5 bases and J by 2 bases, with 17 bases between. The length of the CDR3 is 16 residues. Germline V gene sequence: CDR1 MNHEY, CDR2 SMNVEV (reference sequence). CDR3 sequence (DNA): TGTGCCAGCAGTCCGACCTCGGGACACCTCACAGATACGCAGTATTTT. Its translation: CASSPTSGHLTDTQYF.

The chain has TRBV2 and TRBJ2-1; unclear D gene. The CDR3 covers 13 residues. Between the trimmed V and J ends, which lost 6 bases and 4 bases, there was a span of 10 bases. Germline lookup yields CDR1 SNHLY and CDR2 FYNNEI. The CDR3 reads CASRSDTYNEQFF. The CDR3 DNA reads TGTGCCAGCAGATCCGACACGTACAATGAGCAGTTCTTC.

The sample holds a few counts of this clone. The chain combines TRBV3-1 (or the pseudogene TRBV3-2) with TRBJ2-2; TRBD2 aligns across 10 bases. The V and J ends lost 4 bases and 3 bases, in that order; junction bases with no gene match: 5. This CDR3 has 16 amino acids. CDR1 and CDR2 from the germline V gene are LGHDT and YNNKEL (reference sequence). CDR3 sequence: CASSRQTSGHTGELFF. The CDR3 DNA sequence: TGTGCCAGCAGCCGACAGACTAGCGGGCACACCGGGGAGCTGTTTTTT.

V usage is TRBV9 and J usage is TRBJ2-3; maybe TRBD2 (6 bases). Trimming removed 0 bases from V and 3 bases from J, with 11 bases in between. The V gene's germline CDR1 is SGDLS and CDR2 YYNGEE. CDR3 length: 15 amino acids. The CDR3 spells CASSVEAGRTDTQYF. CDR3 DNA: TGTGCCAGCAGCGTAGAAGCGGGTAGGACAGATACGCAGTATTTT.

The chain carries TRBV28 and TRBJ2-1, with 7 nucleotides matching TRBD1. Trimming cost V 4 bases and J 4 bases; bases outside gene matches: 10. Germline assignment: CDR1 MDHEN and CDR2 SYDVKM. This CDR3 comprises 16 residues. The CDR3 DNA follows: TGTGCCAGCAGTTCCAGGGACAGAAAAAATTACAATGAGCAGTTCTTC. This codes for CASSSRDRKNYNEQFF.

The gene calls are TRBV5-1 and TRBJ2-7, with D perhaps matching TRBD2 (5 bases). Deletions cut 4 bases from V and 7 bases from J, with 15 bases between. Looked up from germline, CDR1 is SGHRS and CDR2 is YFSETQ. This CDR3 contains 13 residues. CDR3 nucleotide sequence: TGCGCCAGCAGCCCGAGCGGCGGCGGGGAGCAGTACGTC. It encodes CASSPSGGGEQYV.

This chain connects TRBV7-8 to TRBJ2-1; D perhaps matches TRBD2 (6 bases). The germline V gene encodes CDR1 SGHVS and CDR2 FQNEAQ. The ends were cut back, 4 bases at V and 9 bases at J, with 25 bases in the middle. The CDR3 covers 17 residues. The DNA for the CDR3 is TGTGCCAGCAGCTCCGGTAAGAAGCAGCGGGCCCTGTCTGAGCAGTTCTTC. It specifies CASSSGKKQRALSEQFF.

CDR3 in amino acids: CSADLASGNNEQFF. CDR3 DNA: TGCAGCGCCGACTTGGCTAGCGGGAACAATGAGCAGTTCTTC. The genes are TRBV29-1 and TRBJ2-1, with TRBD2 identical over 9 bases. V was clipped by 7 bases and J by 5 bases; unmatched bases: 9. The CDR3 is made up of 14 amino acids. Germline-derived CDR1 and CDR2 are SQVTM and ANQGSEA.

The rearrangement links TRBV5-4 to TRBJ2-5, with TRBD2 matching 8 bases. This CDR3 has 15 residues. Trimming cost V 0 bases and J 4 bases; bases outside gene matches: 5. Per germline, CDR1 SGHNT and CDR2 YYREEE (reference sequence). Here the CDR3 reads CASSLVSSGGETQYF. The CDR3, as DNA: TGTGCCAGCAGCTTGGTTTCCAGCGGGGGAGAGACCCAGTACTTC.

The chain links TRBV10-3 to TRBJ1-1, with D perhaps TRBD1 (5 bases). CDR3 length: 14 residues. The germline V gene has CDR1 ENHRY and CDR2 SYGVKD. Trimming left V 4 bases short and J 0 bases short, with 9 bases between. CDR3 nucleotides: TGTGCCATCAGTGCGGGGGAGGTGAACACTGAAGCTTTCTTT. It encodes CAISAGEVNTEAFF.

The chain carries TRBV19 and TRBJ2-1, with 8 positions matching TRBD2. CDR3 length equals 14 residues. Germline CDR1 is LNHDA and CDR2 is SQIVND (reference sequence). Germline trimming cut 2 bases from V and 7 bases from J; bases unmatched to any gene: 4. CDR3 in amino acids: CASSIREGGNEQFF. As DNA, the CDR3 is TGTGCCAGTAGTATACGGGAGGGGGGTAATGAGCAGTTCTTC.